The sequence of this TCR beta chain was determined in a study of shared clonotypes between healthy human individuals. Several immunoSEQ 96-well plates shared each subset's DNA, each plate a replicate. Clones were read by immunoSEQ multiplex PCR, and TCRdb kept only the in-frame ones, dropping some. This sample carries millions of clones, around nine tenths of them seen once, and the ten largest clones take over 0.12%. The J segment lost 4 bases and the V segment lost 4 bases, leaving 4 bases of the junction unmatched. The CDR3 contains 13 residues. The germline CDR1 and CDR2 sequences are SGHRS and YFSETQ. Notes on the study in general: Sharing across four donors was seen in around 5% of naive CD4 clonotypes.

Points on this clone: Its specificity is unknown.

The receptor's source is a man between 18 and 35 years old in good health. The V call is TRBV5-1, the J call TRBJ2-7, with 8 bases identical to TRBD1. Sequencing was performed on naive CD4+ T cells sorted from blood. As to subset: CD45RA+ positively selected. The CDR3 nucleotides are TGCGCCAGCAGCCCACAGGGGGAATACGAGCAGTACTTC. It yields the protein CASSPQGEYEQYF.